This T cell receptor (beta chain) was sequenced in a study of blood T cell repertoires in COVID-19. Study-wide background: There were acute and convalescent COVID-19 samples, and they came from the United States, Italy and Spain. Sample material is recorded as cDNA or gDNA derived from T cells, B-cell-depleted T cells, or PBMCs.

Germline-derived CDR1 and CDR2 are LGHDT and YNNKEL (reference sequence). V was cut by 4 bases and J by 4 bases, with 10 bases left in between. The length of the CDR3 is 13 residues. Per the original data handling: Reference gene primer amplification gave nucleated cell count estimates. TCRdb keeps only in-frame clones here, not all; method: immunoSEQ multiplex PCR. Clone size and V and J calls were adopted from that table, with D and trimming inferred from the DNA. The sample includes 55,000 to 95,000 clones, nearly 85% of them seen just once. This TCR was sampled from a woman aged 55-69 years with acute or convalescent COVID-19. The chain joins TRBV3-1 (or the pseudogene TRBV3-2) to TRBJ1-1; D uncertain. The sample consisted of peripheral blood. CDR3 sequence: CASSPRGGTEAFF. DNA for the CDR3: TGTGCCAGCAGCCCTCGGGGAGGCACTGAAGCTTTCTTT.